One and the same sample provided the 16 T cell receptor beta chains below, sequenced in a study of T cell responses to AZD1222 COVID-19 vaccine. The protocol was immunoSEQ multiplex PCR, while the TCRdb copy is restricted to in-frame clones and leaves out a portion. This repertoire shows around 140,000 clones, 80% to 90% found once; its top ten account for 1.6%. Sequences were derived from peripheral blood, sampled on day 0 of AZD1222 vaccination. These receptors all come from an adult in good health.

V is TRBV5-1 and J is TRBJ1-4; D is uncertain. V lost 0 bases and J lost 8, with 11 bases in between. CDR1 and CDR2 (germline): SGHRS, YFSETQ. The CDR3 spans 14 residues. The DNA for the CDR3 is TGCGCCAGCAGCTTGGAAGGTACCCGCGAAAAACTGTTTTTT. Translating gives CASSLEGTREKLFF.

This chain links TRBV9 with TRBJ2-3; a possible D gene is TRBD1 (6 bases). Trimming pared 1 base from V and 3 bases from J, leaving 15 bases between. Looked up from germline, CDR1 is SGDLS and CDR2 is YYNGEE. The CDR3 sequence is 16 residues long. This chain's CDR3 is CASSVTSGALTDTQYF. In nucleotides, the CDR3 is TGTGCCAGCAGCGTAACTTCAGGGGCACTAACAGATACGCAGTATTTT.

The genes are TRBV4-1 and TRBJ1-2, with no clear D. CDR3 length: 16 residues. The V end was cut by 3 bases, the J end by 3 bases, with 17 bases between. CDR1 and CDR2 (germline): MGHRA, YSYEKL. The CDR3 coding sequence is TGCGCCAGCAGCCAGCCCGGCGAGGAGGGATACTATGGCTACACCTTC. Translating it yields CASSQPGEEGYYGYTF.

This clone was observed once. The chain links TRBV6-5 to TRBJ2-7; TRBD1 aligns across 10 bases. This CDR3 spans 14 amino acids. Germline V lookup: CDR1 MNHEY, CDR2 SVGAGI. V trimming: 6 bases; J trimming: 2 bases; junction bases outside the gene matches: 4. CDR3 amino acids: CASRAGTGAYEQYF. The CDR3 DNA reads TGTGCCAGCAGGGCCGGGACAGGGGCCTACGAGCAGTACTTC.

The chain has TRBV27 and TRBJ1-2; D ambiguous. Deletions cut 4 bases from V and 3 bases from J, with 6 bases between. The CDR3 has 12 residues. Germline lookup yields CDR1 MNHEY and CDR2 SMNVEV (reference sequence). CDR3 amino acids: CASSSPHYGYTF. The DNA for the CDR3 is TGTGCCAGCAGTTCCCCTCACTATGGCTACACCTTC.

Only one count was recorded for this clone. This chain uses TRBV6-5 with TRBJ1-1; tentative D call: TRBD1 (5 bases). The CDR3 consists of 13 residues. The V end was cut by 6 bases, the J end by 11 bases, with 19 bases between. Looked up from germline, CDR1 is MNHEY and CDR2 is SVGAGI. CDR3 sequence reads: CASSRQSSLGAFF. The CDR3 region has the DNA TGTGCCAGCAGCCGACAGAGCTCCTTGGGGGCTTTCTTT.

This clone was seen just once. CDR3 residues: CASRGNQGNEQFF. In DNA form, the CDR3 reads TGTGCCAGCAGGGGGAATCAAGGGAATGAGCAGTTCTTC. The gene calls are TRBV2 and TRBJ2-1; D gene unclear. Deletions cut 6 bases from V and 7 bases from J, with 13 bases between. The CDR3 extends over 13 amino acids. Germline V gene lookup returns CDR1 SNHLY and CDR2 FYNNEI.

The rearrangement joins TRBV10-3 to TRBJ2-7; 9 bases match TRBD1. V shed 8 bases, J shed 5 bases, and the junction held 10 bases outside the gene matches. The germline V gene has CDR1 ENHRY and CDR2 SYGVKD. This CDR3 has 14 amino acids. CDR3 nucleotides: TGTGCCATCGCTCGGGACAGGGATACAAACGAGCAGTACTTC. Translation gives CAIARDRDTNEQYF.

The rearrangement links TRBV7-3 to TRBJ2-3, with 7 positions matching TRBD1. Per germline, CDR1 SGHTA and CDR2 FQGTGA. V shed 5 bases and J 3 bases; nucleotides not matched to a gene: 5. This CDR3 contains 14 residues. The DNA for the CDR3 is TGTGCCAGCAGCATGGGACAGCGGACAGATACGCAGTATTTT. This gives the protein CASSMGQRTDTQYF.

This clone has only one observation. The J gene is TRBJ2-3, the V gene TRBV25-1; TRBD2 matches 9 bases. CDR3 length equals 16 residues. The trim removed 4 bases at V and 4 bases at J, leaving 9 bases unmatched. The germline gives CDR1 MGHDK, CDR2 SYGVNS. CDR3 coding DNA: TGTGCCAGCAGTGCCCTCCTCGCGGGAGGGCCAGATACGCAGTATTTT. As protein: CASSALLAGGPDTQYF.

CDR3 protein: CASSQGRTSGSEQYF. CDR3 in DNA: TGTGCCAGCAGCCAAGGGAGGACTAGCGGCAGCGAGCAGTACTTC. This chain uses TRBV14 with TRBJ2-7, with 10 bases lining up with TRBD2. The length of the CDR3 is 15 residues. V was clipped by 1 base and J by 6 bases; unmatched bases: 6. From germline, CDR1 is SGHDN and CDR2 FVKESK.

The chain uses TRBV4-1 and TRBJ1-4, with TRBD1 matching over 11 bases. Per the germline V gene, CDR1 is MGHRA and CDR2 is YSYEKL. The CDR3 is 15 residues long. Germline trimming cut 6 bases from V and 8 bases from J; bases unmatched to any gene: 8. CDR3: CASSRTGTGGEKLFF. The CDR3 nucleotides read TGCGCCAGCAGTAGAACCGGGACAGGGGGGGAAAAACTGTTTTTT.

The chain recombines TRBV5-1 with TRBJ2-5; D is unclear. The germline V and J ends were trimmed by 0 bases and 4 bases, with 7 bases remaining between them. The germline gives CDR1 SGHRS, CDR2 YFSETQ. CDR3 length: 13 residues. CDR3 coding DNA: TGCGCCAGCAGCTTGGGACTCCCAGAGACCCAGTACTTC. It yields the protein CASSLGLPETQYF.

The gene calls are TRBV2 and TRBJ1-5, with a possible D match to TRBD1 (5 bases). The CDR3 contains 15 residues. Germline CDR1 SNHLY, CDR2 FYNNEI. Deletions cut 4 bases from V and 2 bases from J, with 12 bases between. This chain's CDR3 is CASSGDSHGNQPQHF. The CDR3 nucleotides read TGTGCCAGCAGTGGAGACAGCCATGGCAATCAGCCCCAGCATTTT.

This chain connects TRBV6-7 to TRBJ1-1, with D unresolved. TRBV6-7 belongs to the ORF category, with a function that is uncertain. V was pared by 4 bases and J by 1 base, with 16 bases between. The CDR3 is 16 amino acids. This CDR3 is CASSWPGRRRNTEAFF. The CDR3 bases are TGTGCCAGCAGTTGGCCGGGTCGAAGGAGGAACACTGAAGCTTTCTTT.

Here the CDR3 reads CASSLEPLGAGNEKLFF. CDR3 nucleotides: TGTGCCAGCAGCTTAGAGCCTTTAGGGGCTGGTAATGAAAAACTGTTTTTT. V gene TRBV11-2 combines with J gene TRBJ1-4, with D possibly being TRBD1 (5 bases). The CDR3 totals 17 residues. Germline V gives CDR1 SGHAT, CDR2 FQNNGV. The V end was cut by 0 bases, the J end by 4 bases, with 15 bases between.